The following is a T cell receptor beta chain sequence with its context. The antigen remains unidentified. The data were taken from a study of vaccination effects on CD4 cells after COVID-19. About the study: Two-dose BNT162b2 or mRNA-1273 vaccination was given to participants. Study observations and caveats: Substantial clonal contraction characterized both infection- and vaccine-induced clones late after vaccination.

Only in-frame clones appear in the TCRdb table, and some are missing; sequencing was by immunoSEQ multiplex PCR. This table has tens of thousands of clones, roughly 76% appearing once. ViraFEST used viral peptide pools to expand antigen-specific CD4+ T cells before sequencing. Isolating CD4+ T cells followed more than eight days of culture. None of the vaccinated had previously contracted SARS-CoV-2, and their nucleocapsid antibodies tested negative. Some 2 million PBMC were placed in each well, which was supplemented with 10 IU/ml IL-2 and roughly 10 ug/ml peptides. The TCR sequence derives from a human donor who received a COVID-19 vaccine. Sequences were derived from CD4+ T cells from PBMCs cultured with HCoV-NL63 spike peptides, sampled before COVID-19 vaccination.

CDR3 protein: CAWSPGQGYDRGGYTF. In DNA form, the CDR3 reads TGTGCCTGGAGTCCGGGACAGGGGTACGATCGTGGAGGCTACACCTTC. V gene TRBV30 combines with J gene TRBJ1-2, with TRBD1 identical over 10 bases. Germline lookup yields CDR1 GTSNPN and CDR2 SVGIG (reference sequence). The junction had 14 bases not matched to a gene; V was cut back by 2 bases and J by 8 bases. The CDR3 consists of 16 residues.